The clone carrying this TCR beta chain has a single count. Trimming removed 3 bases at V and 1 base at J, with 7 bases between. Germline V gene lookup returns CDR1 MNHEY and CDR2 SMNVEV (reference sequence). This CDR3 is 14 amino acids long. Data came from immunoSEQ multiplex PCR; TCRdb stores just in-frame clones and leaves some out. The data show more than 95,000 clones, about 91% seen once. The data stem from a study of blood T cell repertoires in COVID-19. Turning to the study itself: Acute and convalescent COVID-19 specimens originated in the United States, Italy and Spain.

The chain combines TRBV27 with TRBJ2-1; no firm D call. What was sequenced was peripheral blood. This sequence originates from a human donor in a cohort sampled during active COVID-19. The DNA for the CDR3 is TGTGCCAGCAGTTTGTACAGTTCCTACAATGAGCAGTTCTTC. This codes for CASSLYSSYNEQFF.